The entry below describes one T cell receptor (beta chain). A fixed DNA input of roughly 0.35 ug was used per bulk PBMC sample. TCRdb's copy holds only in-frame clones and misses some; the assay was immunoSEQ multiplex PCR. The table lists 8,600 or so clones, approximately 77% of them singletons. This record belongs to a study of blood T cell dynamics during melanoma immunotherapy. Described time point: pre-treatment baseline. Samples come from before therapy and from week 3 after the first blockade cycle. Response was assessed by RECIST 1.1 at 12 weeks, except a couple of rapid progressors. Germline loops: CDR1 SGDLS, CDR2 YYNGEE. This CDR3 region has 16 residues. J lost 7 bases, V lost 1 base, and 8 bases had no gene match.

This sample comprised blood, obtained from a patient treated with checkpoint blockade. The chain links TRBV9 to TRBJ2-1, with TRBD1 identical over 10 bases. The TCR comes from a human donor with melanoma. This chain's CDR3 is CASSVNPTGGMNEQFF. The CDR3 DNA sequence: TGTGCCAGCAGCGTAAACCCGACAGGGGGCATGAATGAGCAGTTCTTC.